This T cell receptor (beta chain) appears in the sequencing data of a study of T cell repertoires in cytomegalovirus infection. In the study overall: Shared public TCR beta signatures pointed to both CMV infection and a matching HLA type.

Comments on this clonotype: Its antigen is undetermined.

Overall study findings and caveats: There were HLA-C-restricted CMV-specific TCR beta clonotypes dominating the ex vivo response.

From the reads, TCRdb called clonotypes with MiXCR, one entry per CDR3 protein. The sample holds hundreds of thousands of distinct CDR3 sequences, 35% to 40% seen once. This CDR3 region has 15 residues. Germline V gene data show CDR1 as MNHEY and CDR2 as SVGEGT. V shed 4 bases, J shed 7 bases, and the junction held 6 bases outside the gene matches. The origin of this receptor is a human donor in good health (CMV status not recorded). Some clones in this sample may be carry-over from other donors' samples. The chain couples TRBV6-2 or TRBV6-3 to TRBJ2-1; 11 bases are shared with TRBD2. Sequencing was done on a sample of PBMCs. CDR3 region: CASSSIAGGQNEQFF. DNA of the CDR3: TGTGCCAGCAGTTCCATAGCGGGGGGGCAGAATGAGCAGTTCTTC.